This TCR beta chain was identified during a study of T cell repertoires in cytomegalovirus infection. This clonotype was seen ten or more times. What it binds is unknown. The CDR3 has 13 amino acids. V was clipped by 4 bases and J by 5 bases; unmatched bases: 4. CDR1 is SGHTA and CDR2 is FQGNSA in the germline V gene. MiXCR, run by TCRdb on the reads, gives a single entry per CDR3 protein. The sample includes approximately 70,000 distinct CDR3 sequences, 20% to 25% of them seen just once. The V call is TRBV7-2, the J call TRBJ2-5; 7 bases map to TRBD1. The material sequenced was PBMCs, sequenced either directly or after in vitro stimulation (not recorded which). The TCR comes from a human donor in good health (CMV status not recorded). Some clones in this sample may be carry-over from other donors' samples. In DNA, the CDR3 is TGTGCCAGCAGCTCCGACAGGGAGGAGACCCAGTACTTC. Residues: CASSSDREETQYF. Using reference TRBV7-2 and TRBJ2-5 for the parts outside the CDR3, the full variable domain is GAGVSQSPSNKVTEKGKDVELRCDPISGHTALYWYRQSLGQGLEFLIYFQGNSAPDKSGLPSDRFSAERTGGSVSTLTIQRTQQEDSAVYLCASSSDREETQYFGPGTRLLVL.